Following are 18 T cell receptor beta chains from one sample sequenced in a study of T-cell memory formation after mild COVID-19. TCRdb used MiXCR to reprocess the 5' RACE reads, holding one entry per CDR3 protein. This sample has a few hundred thousand distinct CDR3 sequences, with 20% to 25% found just once. Sequencing was performed on PBMCs or a T cell subset sorted from them (not recorded which). The receptors come from a man in his late teens or twenties who had mild COVID-19 (a few samples of this study predate the infection). Cell type and time point are not known.

The chain recombines TRBV7-3 with TRBJ2-2; D is uncertain. Germline CDR1 reads SGHTA; CDR2 reads FQGTGA. V lost 5 bases and J lost 4, with 8 bases in between. The CDR3 is 13 amino acids. Written as DNA, the CDR3 is TGTGCCAGCAGCCTCCGGGCCACCGGGGAGCTGTTTTTT. This codes for CASSLRATGELFF. The complete variable domain, with remaining parts taken from reference TRBV7-3 and TRBJ2-2, reads GAGVSQTPSNKVTEKGKYVELRCDPISGHTALYWYRQSLGQGPEFLIYFQGTGAADDSGLPNDRFFAVRPEGSVSTLKIQRTERGDSAVYLCASSLRATGELFFGEGSRLTVL.

The V call is TRBV29-1, the J call TRBJ2-6; D gene unclear. This CDR3 is 15 amino acids long. The V end lost 3 bases, the J end lost 3 bases, and 12 bases lay between the germline ends. Germline V lookup: CDR1 SQVTM, CDR2 ANQGSEA. The CDR3 protein is CSVDPQIYGANVLTF. The CDR3 region has the DNA TGCAGCGTTGACCCACAGATCTATGGGGCCAACGTCCTGACTTTC.

This clonotype was detected a few times. The genes are TRBV4-1 and TRBJ1-6; possibly TRBD1 for D (6 bases). This CDR3 is 18 amino acids long. The germline gives CDR1 MGHRA, CDR2 YSYEKL. V shed 0 bases and J shed 7 bases, with 19 bases lying between them. The CDR3 reads CASSQDSLLGQGNSPLHF. For the CDR3, the DNA is TGCGCCAGCAGCCAAGATAGCCTTTTGGGGCAGGGGAATTCACCCCTCCACTTT.

This clonotype showed up just a few times. This chain connects TRBV27 to TRBJ1-1, with 10 bases matching TRBD1. CDR1 and CDR2 from the germline V gene are MNHEY and SMNVEV (reference sequence). This CDR3 region has 13 residues. The J segment lost 9 bases and the V segment lost 4 bases, leaving 5 bases of the junction unmatched. CDR3: CASSWDRGRQAFF. The CDR3, as DNA: TGTGCCAGCAGTTGGGACAGGGGTCGCCAAGCTTTCTTT.

This clonotype was observed a handful of times. This chain joins TRBV29-1 and TRBJ2-3; 7 bases are a match to TRBD1. The CDR3 totals 14 residues. V dropped 4 bases and J dropped 2; count of bases not matched to a gene: 6. Looked up from germline, CDR1 is SQVTM and CDR2 is ANQGSEA. The CDR3: CSVGKGAPTDTQYF. In DNA, the CDR3 is TGCAGCGTTGGAAAGGGGGCACCCACAGATACGCAGTATTTT.

This clonotype was observed a few times. The rearrangement uses TRBV5-1 and TRBJ2-5; D call uncertain. The germline gives CDR1 SGHRS, CDR2 YFSETQ. The CDR3 loop spans 15 amino acids. V was shortened by 0 bases and J by 2 bases, with 11 bases between the two germline ends. The CDR3 loop is CASSLADGGQETQYF. As DNA, the CDR3 is TGCGCCAGCAGCTTGGCTGATGGCGGTCAAGAGACCCAGTACTTC. Filled out from reference TRBV5-1 and TRBJ2-5, the complete variable domain reads KAGVTQTPRYLIKTRGQQVTLSCSPISGHRSVSWYQQTPGQGLQFLFEYFSETQRNKGNFPGRFSGRQFSNSRSEMNVSTLELGDSALYLCASSLADGGQETQYFGPGTRLLVL.

V and J are TRBV4-3 and TRBJ1-4; no definite D call. Trimming pared 0 bases from V and 7 bases from J, leaving 6 bases between. The length of the CDR3 is 13 residues. CDR1 and CDR2 from the germline V gene are LGHNA and YSLEER. CDR3 in DNA: TGCGCCAGCAGCCAAGATGGGAGTGAAAAACTGTTTTTT. Translation gives CASSQDGSEKLFF.

There are a few counts of this clonotype. The V call is TRBV15, the J call TRBJ2-6; TRBD1 agrees at 10 bases. V trimming: 4 bases; J trimming: 5 bases; junction bases outside the gene matches: 8. This CDR3 region has 17 residues. Germline V gives CDR1 LNHNV, CDR2 YYDKDF (reference sequence). The CDR3 sequence: CATSTRGQGSRANVLTF. The CDR3 DNA sequence: TGTGCCACCAGCACCCGGGGACAGGGGTCTCGGGCCAACGTCCTGACTTTC.

J is TRBJ1-2 and V is TRBV20-1, with D tentatively TRBD1 (6 bases). CDR1 and CDR2 (germline): DFQATT, SNEGSKA (reference sequence). Trimming cost V 5 bases and J 4 bases, with 14 bases left between them. The CDR3 covers 13 residues. CDR3 bases: TGCAGTGCTCGAACAGGGTCGAGCTATGGCTACACCTTC. Encoded protein: CSARTGSSYGYTF.

This chain joins TRBV5-1 and TRBJ1-1; no reliable D call. The CDR3 has 14 amino acids. Germline CDR1 and CDR2: SGHRS and YFSETQ. Trimming removed 5 bases at V and 1 base at J, with 12 bases between. The CDR3 DNA follows: TGCGCCAGCAGACAGCCCTACCGGAACACTGAAGCTTTCTTT. Translating gives CASRQPYRNTEAFF.

This clonotype has a handful of counts. This chain uses TRBV6-1 with TRBJ2-7, with D uncertain. Germline values: CDR1 MNHNS, CDR2 SASEGT. The CDR3 is 13 residues long. Between the trimmed V and J ends, which lost 1 base and 2 bases, there was a span of 6 bases. The CDR3 loop is CASSEGGTYEQYF. DNA of the CDR3: TGTGCCAGCAGTGAAGGGGGAACCTACGAGCAGTACTTC.

In DNA, the CDR3 is TGTGCCAGCAGTTGGGGGGGAGGCAATCAGCCCCAGCATTTT. Amino acid sequence: CASSWGGGNQPQHF. The J gene is TRBJ1-5, the V gene TRBV27; D is perhaps TRBD1 (5 bases). V shed 4 bases and J shed 2 bases, with 9 bases lying between them. CDR1 is MNHEY and CDR2 is SMNVEV in the germline V gene (reference sequence). There are 14 residues in the CDR3.

This clonotype was found a few times. The genes are TRBV7-3 and TRBJ2-3, with 13 nucleotides matching TRBD2. The length of the CDR3 is 16 residues. J lost 3 bases, V lost 5 bases, and 5 bases had no gene match. Germline V gene sequence: CDR1 SGHTA, CDR2 FQGTGA. The CDR3 DNA reads TGTGCCAGCAGCGCAACTAGCGGGGGGGCGACAGATACGCAGTATTTT. Translating it yields CASSATSGGATDTQYF.

This clonotype came up a few times. The chain joins TRBV21-1 to TRBJ1-5; the D call TRBD1 from the table was never checked on the DNA. TRBV21-1 is a recognized pseudogene. The CDR3 has 15 amino acids. The CDR3 DNA sequence: TGTGCCAGCGGGGCCACCCCCGGCGGCAATCAGCCCCAGCATTTT. Translating gives CASGATPGGNQPQHF.

This chain joins TRBV6-5 and TRBJ1-4; TRBD1 agrees at 9 bases. The germline V gene has CDR1 MNHEY and CDR2 SVGAGI. J gave up 7 bases and V 5 bases, and 5 bases lay outside the gene matches. The CDR3 length is 14 residues. CDR3 amino acids: CASSRDRAGEKLFF. In nucleotides, the CDR3 is TGTGCCAGCAGTCGGGACAGGGCCGGTGAAAAACTGTTTTTT.

Ten or more counts support this clonotype. The rearrangement joins TRBV7-2 to TRBJ1-1, with D unclear. The germline V gene encodes CDR1 SGHTA and CDR2 FQGNSA. V was pared by 2 bases and J by 2 bases, with 3 bases between. This CDR3 comprises 12 residues. The CDR3 bases are TGTGCCAGCAGCTTATACAACACTGAAGCTTTCTTT. Translated: CASSLYNTEAFF. The variable domain in full, with the rest retrieved from reference TRBV7-2 and TRBJ1-1, is GAGVSQSPSNKVTEKGKDVELRCDPISGHTALYWYRQSLGQGLEFLIYFQGNSAPDKSGLPSDRFSAERTGGSVSTLTIQRTQQEDSAVYLCASSLYNTEAFFGQGTRLTVV.

The chain combines TRBV18 with TRBJ1-1; no clear D gene. In germline, CDR1 is KGHSH, CDR2 LQKENI. The CDR3 is 13 residues long. Trimming shortened V by 5 bases and J by 6 bases, and 13 bases separated the two germline ends. The CDR3 loop is CASSEEVIAEAFF. Here the CDR3 DNA reads TGTGCCAGCTCAGAAGAGGTGATAGCTGAAGCTTTCTTT.

This clonotype has a single count. V is TRBV18 and J is TRBJ2-3; no clear D. Germline CDR1 is KGHSH and CDR2 is LQKENI. The ends were cut back, 4 bases at V and 3 bases at J, with 14 bases in the middle. The CDR3 spans 15 residues. The DNA for the CDR3 is TGTGCCAGCTCACGTCTACAAGGGCGAACAGATACGCAGTATTTT. Translating gives CASSRLQGRTDTQYF.